This T cell receptor (beta chain) was profiled in a study of blood T cell repertoires in COVID-19. V lost 3 bases and J lost 7, with 6 bases in between. The CDR3 has 11 amino acids. CDR1 and CDR2 (germline): LNHDA, SQIVND (reference sequence). In the study's own analysis: Researchers report that nucleated cell counts were estimated from reference gene primer amplification. Profiled with immunoSEQ multiplex PCR; TCRdb holds only in-frame clones, not every one. V and J calls and clone size are those listed in that table; D and trimming were worked out from the DNA. The sample includes 45,000 to 50,000 clones, 80% to 90% seen only once; the top ten take around a third.

The clonotype comes from a woman over 75 with COVID-19, enrolled during active disease. Sequenced input: peripheral blood. The chain carries TRBV19 and TRBJ1-1; D ambiguous. The CDR3 sequence: CASSMEVEAFF. The CDR3 nucleotides are TGTGCCAGTAGTATGGAGGTTGAAGCTTTCTTT.